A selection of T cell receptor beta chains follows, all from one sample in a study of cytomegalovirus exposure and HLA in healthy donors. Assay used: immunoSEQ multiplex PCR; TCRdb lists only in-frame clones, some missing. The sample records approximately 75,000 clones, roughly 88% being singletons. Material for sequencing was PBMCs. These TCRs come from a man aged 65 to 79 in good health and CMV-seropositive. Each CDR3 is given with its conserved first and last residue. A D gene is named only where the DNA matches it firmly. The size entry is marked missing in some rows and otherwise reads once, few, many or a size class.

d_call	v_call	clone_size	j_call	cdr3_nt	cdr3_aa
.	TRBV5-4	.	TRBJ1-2	TGTGCCAGCAGCTTCCCAGGGGCCATGTCCTATGGCTACACCTTC	CASSFPGAMSYGYTF
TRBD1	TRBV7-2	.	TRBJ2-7	TGTGCCGGCAGCACCGGGACAGGGGACGAGCAGTACTTC	CAGSTGTGDEQYF
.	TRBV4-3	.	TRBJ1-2	TGCGCCAGCAGCCAAGGTTCCGGGTATGGCTATGGCTACACCTTC	CASSQGSGYGYGYTF
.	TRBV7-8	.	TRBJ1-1	TGTGCCAGCAGCTACTCCCGTTCGGCTGAAGCTTTCTTT	CASSYSRSAEAFF
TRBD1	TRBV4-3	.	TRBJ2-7	TGCGCCAGCAGCGCCCGGACAGGGGACGAGCAGTACTTC	CASSARTGDEQYF
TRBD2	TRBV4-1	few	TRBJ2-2	TGCGCCAGCAGCCAGCGGACTAGCGGGAGTGACACCGGGGAGCTGTTTTTT	CASSQRTSGSDTGELFF
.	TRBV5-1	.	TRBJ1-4	TGCGCCAGCAGACAGGGACGTGAAAAACTGTTTTTT	CASRQGREKLFF
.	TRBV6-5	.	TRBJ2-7	TGTGCCAGCAGACTCAACGACAGGAACTACGAGCAGTACTTC	CASRLNDRNYEQYF
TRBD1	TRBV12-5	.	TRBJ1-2	TGTGCTAGTGGTGCTGGGACAGGGCGAGGCTACACCTTC	CASGAGTGRGYTF
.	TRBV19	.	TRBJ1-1	TGTGCCAGTACTCCAGGGACAAGCTACCCGCCATACACTGAAGCTTTCTTT	CASTPGTSYPPYTEAFF
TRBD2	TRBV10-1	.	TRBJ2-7	TGCGCCAGCAGTGACCCGACTAGCGGGAGACTGTACTTC	CASSDPTSGRLYF
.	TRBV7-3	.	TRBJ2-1	TGTGCCAGCAGCCAGTACAATGCGGGAGAGCAGTTCTTC	CASSQYNAGEQFF
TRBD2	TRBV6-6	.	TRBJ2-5	TGTGCCAGCAGTAGGGGTAGCGGGAGGGTAGAGACCCAGTACTTC	CASSRGSGRVETQYF
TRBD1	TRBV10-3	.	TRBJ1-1	TGTGCCATCGGAACCGCAGGGGGCCTTTACACTGAAGCTTTCTTT	CAIGTAGGLYTEAFF
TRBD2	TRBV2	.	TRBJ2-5	TGTGCCAGCAGGTCTAGCGGGGGGGCGAGTAAGACCCAGTACTTC	CASRSSGGASKTQYF
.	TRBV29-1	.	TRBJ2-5	TGCAGCGTTGATGGCCGGGACCGGGGGGAGACCCAGTACTTC	CSVDGRDRGETQYF
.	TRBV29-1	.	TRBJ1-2	TGCAGCGTAGCAGACAGGTCCCCCTTC	CSVADRSPF
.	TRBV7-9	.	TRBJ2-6	TGTGCCAGCAGGAGGGGGTCAGGGGCCAACGTCCTGACTTTC	CASRRGSGANVLTF
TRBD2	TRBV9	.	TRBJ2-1	TGTGCCAGCAGCGTATCGGGGACTAGCGGGGCAAGCTCCTACAATGAGCAGTTCTTC	CASSVSGTSGASSYNEQFF
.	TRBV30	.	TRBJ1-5	TGTGCCTGGAGTGTAGAAGGGGGGCCCCAGCATTTT	CAWSVEGGPQHF